The 22 T cell receptor beta chains presented below share a single source sample, sequenced in a study of blood T cells in healthy people across ages. The authors ran a second PCR of about 7 to 12 cycles using a sample-barcoded 5' primer and a J-beta primer mix. TCRdb analysed the 5' RACE reads with MiXCR anew, one entry per CDR3 protein. The sample lists more than 500,000 distinct CDR3 sequences; around 27% were seen once. These records were also assigned to another study, of T cells of mothers and their children.

Sequencing was done on a sample of blood. The origin of the receptors is a boy between 2 and 10 years old in good health.

Remarks on this clonotype: The junction shows a germline mismatch at one end, possibly a read error. The chain couples TRBV30 to TRBJ2-5, with 8 bases fitting TRBD2. Germline V gene data show CDR1 as GTSNPN and CDR2 as SVGIG (reference sequence). There are 14 residues in the CDR3. As DNA, the CDR3 is TGTGCCTGGAGTGCCCGGGGGGGCAGGAAGACCCAGTGCTTC. Protein sequence: CAWSARGGRKTQCF. The whole variable domain, remainder taken from reference TRBV30 and TRBJ2-5, is SQTIHQWPATLVQPVGSPLSLECTVEGTSNPNLYWYRQAAGRGLQLLFYSVGIGQISSEVPQNLSASRPQDRQFILSSKKLLLSDSGFYLCAWSARGGRKTQCFGPGTRLLVL.

This clonotype was counted only a few times. The chain joins TRBV7-9 to TRBJ2-1; 7 nucleotides agree with TRBD2. Germline V CDR1 and CDR2: SEHNR, FQNEAQ (reference sequence). The CDR3 covers 12 residues. V trimming: 4 bases; J trimming: 10 bases; junction bases outside the gene matches: 4. CDR3 nucleotides: TGTGCCAGCAGCTACCTCGGGGGGGAGCAGTTCTTC. It codes for CASSYLGGEQFF.

This sequence joins TRBV12-3 or TRBV12-4 and TRBJ1-1; 8 bases align to TRBD1. This CDR3 has 14 amino acids. V lost 4 bases and J lost 5; bases outside the gene matches: 6. CDR3 sequence (DNA): TGTGCCAGCAGTTCCTCCGGGACAGGTACTGAAGCTTTCTTT. This codes for CASSSSGTGTEAFF.

The V gene is TRBV12-5, the J gene TRBJ1-4, with TRBD1 matching 9 bases. The CDR3 extends over 17 amino acids. The V gene's germline CDR1 is LGHNT and CDR2 FRNRAP. V shed 1 base, J shed 5 bases, and the junction held 8 bases outside the gene matches. CDR3: CASGLGTPGTGNEKLFF. The CDR3 DNA reads TGTGCTAGTGGTTTGGGGACACCCGGGACAGGGAATGAAAAACTGTTTTTT. The full variable domain, its missing parts supplied by reference TRBV12-5 and TRBJ1-4, is DARVTQTPRHKVTEMGQEVTMRCQPILGHNTVFWYRQTMMQGLELLAYFRNRAPLDDSGMPKDRFSAEMPDATLATLKIQPSEPRDSAVYFCASGLGTPGTGNEKLFFGSGTQLSVL.

The chain has TRBV7-2 and TRBJ2-7, with 7 bases identical to TRBD1. The germline gives CDR1 SGHTA, CDR2 FQGNSA. Unmatched junction bases numbered 7, after V lost 5 bases and J lost 0 bases. This CDR3 region has 15 residues. CDR3 coding DNA: TGTGCCAGCAGCCCCCGACAGGGTAGCTCCTACGAGCAGTACTTC. Translating it yields CASSPRQGSSYEQYF.

This rearrangement joins TRBV2 to TRBJ2-7; D gene ambiguous. Germline loops: CDR1 SNHLY, CDR2 FYNNEI. This CDR3 has 12 amino acids. The V and J ends lost 5 bases and 6 bases respectively, with 11 bases between them. CDR3 residues: CASSSSGPEQYF. DNA for the CDR3: TGTGCCAGCAGTTCAAGTGGCCCCGAGCAGTACTTC.

This clonotype was seen just once. The chain combines TRBV20-1 with TRBJ2-3; TRBD1 or TRBD2 may be the D gene (5 bases each). Germline CDR1 DFQATT, CDR2 SNEGSKA (reference sequence). Trimming removed 6 bases at V and 2 bases at J, with 15 bases between. The CDR3 totals 14 residues. The CDR3 DNA sequence: TGCAGTGCGACTAACCGGGACCACACAGATACGCAGTATTTT. It yields the protein CSATNRDHTDTQYF.

The genes are TRBV7-2 and TRBJ1-4; D gene uncertain. There are 15 residues in the CDR3. Trimming shortened V by 4 bases and J by 7 bases, and 16 bases separated the two germline ends. The germline V gene has CDR1 SGHTA and CDR2 FQGNSA. The CDR3 loop reads CASSSRPWAGEKLFF. CDR3 bases: TGTGCCAGCAGCTCAAGGCCCTGGGCGGGTGAAAAACTGTTTTTT.

The CDR3, as DNA: TGTGCCAGCAGTTTAAGGGGGCGTGCTTGGGAGCAGTACTTC. Translation: CASSLRGRAWEQYF. The chain employs TRBV28 and TRBJ2-7, with 7 bases fitting TRBD1. After removal of 2 bases from V and 7 bases from J, the junction contained 8 bases not matched to a gene. This CDR3 is built from 14 residues. The germline V gene has CDR1 MDHEN and CDR2 SYDVKM.

In this sample, this clonotype turned up a few times. J is TRBJ2-7 and V is TRBV6-5, with a possible D match to TRBD1 (6 bases). The germline V gene encodes CDR1 MNHEY and CDR2 SVGAGI. V gave up 6 bases and J gave up 7 bases, with 16 bases separating them. The CDR3 extends over 13 amino acids. The CDR3 protein is CASSEQGFWEQYF. The DNA of the CDR3 is TGTGCCAGCAGCGAACAGGGTTTTTGGGAGCAGTACTTC.

In this sample, this clonotype turned up many times. The chain joins TRBV12-3 or TRBV12-4 to TRBJ2-5; D may be TRBD1 or TRBD2 (5 bases each). V was shortened by 6 bases and J by 3 bases, with 11 bases between the two germline ends. This CDR3 comprises 13 residues. CDR3 DNA sequence: TGTGCCAGCAGCCGAGGGGTCAAAGAGACCCAGTACTTC. Translated, it gives CASSRGVKETQYF.

About this clonotype itself: Its ends do not fully match the called genes, so a read error is possible. The rearrangement joins TRBV12-3 or TRBV12-4 to TRBJ1-1; possible D gene TRBD1, 5 bases. The CDR3 has 14 residues. CDR3 sequence: CASSPGTEWTEAFF. CDR3 DNA: TGTGCGAGCAGCCCCGGGACTGAATGGACTGAAGCTTTCTTT.

The chain joins TRBV7-6 to TRBJ1-1; no clear D gene. There are 17 residues in the CDR3. Per the germline V gene, CDR1 is SGHVS and CDR2 is FNYEAQ. With 3 bases removed from V and 6 bases from J, the gap between germline ends came to 23 bases. The CDR3 loop is CASSFPVVGRPSSEAFF. The CDR3 nucleotides read TGTGCCAGCAGCTTTCCGGTGGTAGGCAGACCGAGCTCTGAAGCTTTCTTT.

The genes are TRBV3-1 and TRBJ1-1, with D unresolved. The CDR3 has 13 amino acids. V dropped 1 base and J dropped 4 bases, with 7 bases sitting between them. Per germline, CDR1 LGHDT and CDR2 YNNKEL (reference sequence). In DNA, the CDR3 is TGTGCCAGCAGCCAAGGGCCGACCACTGAAGCTTTCTTT. It is translated as CASSQGPTTEAFF.

This clonotype was counted a few times. At one boundary the junction diverges from the germline segment, which might be a read error. The chain recombines TRBV5-5 with TRBJ2-3, with 8 bases lining up with TRBD2. Germline-derived CDR1 and CDR2 are SGHKS and YYEKEE (reference sequence). This CDR3 is 15 amino acids long. The CDR3 nucleotides are TGCGCCAGCAGCTTGGCAGCGGGAGAGGCAGATACGCAGTATTTT. This gives the protein CASSLAAGEADTQYF.

The rearrangement uses TRBV7-9 and TRBJ2-5; D is unclear. The CDR3 is 17 residues long. Trimming took off 5 bases at V and 2 bases at J, with 21 bases between the two ends. Germline V gene lookup returns CDR1 SEHNR and CDR2 FQNEAQ (reference sequence). CDR3 residues: CASSRPGPHLDQETQYF. DNA for the CDR3: TGTGCCAGCAGCCGGCCCGGCCCCCATCTCGATCAAGAGACCCAGTACTTC.

The rearrangement links TRBV10-3 to TRBJ2-5; no clear D gene. Germline CDR1 and CDR2: ENHRY and SYGVKD. The CDR3 covers 13 residues. V lost 2 bases to trimming and J lost 5 bases, with 9 bases between them. The CDR3, as DNA: TGTGCCATCAGTGAGAGCCATGGGGAGACCCAGTACTTC. Translation: CAISESHGETQYF.

This clonotype was detected ten times or more. The gene calls are TRBV12-3 or TRBV12-4 and TRBJ2-5; 13 positions agree with TRBD2. The J call is doubtful: the DNA matches TRBJ2-1 better. The CDR3 is 15 residues long. The CDR3 DNA sequence: TGTGCCAGCAGTTTCCAGGGACTAGCGGGATCTGAGCAGTTCTTC. It codes for CASSFQGLAGSEQFF.

This clonotype was observed a few times. V and J are TRBV4-3 and TRBJ2-3, with 14 bases identical to TRBD2. In germline, CDR1 is LGHNA, CDR2 YSLEER. The CDR3 spans 18 residues. V was clipped by 1 base and J by 4 bases; unmatched bases: 7. The CDR3 DNA reads TGCGCCAGCAGCCAAGGGAGACTAGCGGGAGGGATGGCAGATACGCAGTATTTT. Amino acid sequence: CASSQGRLAGGMADTQYF.

This clonotype has at least ten counts. This chain connects TRBV7-2 to TRBJ2-7; no firm D call. The V end was cut by 5 bases, the J end by 0 bases, with 11 bases between. The CDR3 runs to 14 residues. Germline CDR1 and CDR2: SGHTA and FQGNSA. The CDR3: CASSPAFSSYEQYF. CDR3 nucleotides: TGTGCCAGCAGCCCCGCCTTCTCCTCCTACGAGCAGTACTTC.

The sample holds a few counts of this clonotype. J is TRBJ2-3 and V is TRBV5-1; unclear D gene. The CDR3 length is 12 residues. Trimming pared 6 bases from V and 4 bases from J, leaving 9 bases between. Germline V gene lookup returns CDR1 SGHRS and CDR2 YFSETQ. CDR3: CASTSNPDTQYF. CDR3 DNA sequence: TGCGCCAGCACGAGTAATCCAGATACGCAGTATTTT.

This clonotype has only a few counts. The chain employs TRBV12-3 or TRBV12-4 and TRBJ2-7, with 13 bases aligning to TRBD2. The CDR3 covers 18 residues. Losses at the gene ends were 7 bases for V and 0 bases for J; bases not matched to a gene: 12. CDR3 residues: CASTLRLAGGPSSYEQYF. The CDR3 nucleotides read TGTGCCAGCACCTTGAGACTAGCGGGGGGTCCGAGCTCCTACGAGCAGTACTTC.